This T cell receptor beta chain was documented in a study of T cell repertoires in cytomegalovirus infection. On the study more broadly: Public signatures in TCR beta pointed to CMV infection and matching HLA type. Study-wide results and caveats: The study identified carriers of CMV plus the relevant HLA from cumulative public TCR beta family frequency. What dominated the ex vivo response were HLA-C-restricted CMV-specific TCR beta clonotypes.

TCRdb reprocessed the reads via MiXCR and lists one record per CDR3 protein. The sample has about 180,000 distinct CDR3 sequences, 14% seen once. The length of the CDR3 is 15 residues. Trimming removed 3 bases at V and 1 base at J, with 12 bases between. Germline CDR1 is KGHSH and CDR2 is LQKENI. This clonotype occurred many times. Its antigen is not known. This receptor was identified in a human donor in good health (CMV status not recorded). Some clones in this sample may be carry-over from other donors' samples. The gene calls are TRBV18 and TRBJ1-1; TRBD1 might be the D (5 bases). The source material was PBMCs. CDR3 DNA sequence: TGTGCCAGCTCACCCCTAACAGGCCCGAACACTGAAGCTTTCTTT. Amino acids: CASSPLTGPNTEAFF.